These 16 T cell receptor beta chains were all obtained from the same sample, sequenced in a study of control samples from healthy donors and cancer patients. The protocol was immunoSEQ multiplex PCR, while the TCRdb copy is restricted to in-frame clones and leaves out a portion. The data hold around 57,000 clones, with approximately 89% observed a single time. Sequencing was carried out using PBMCs. The receptors derive from a man aged 25 to 40 with colorectal cancer.

V and J are TRBV5-5 and TRBJ2-3, with D possibly matching TRBD2 (5 bases). This CDR3 spans 13 amino acids. Trimming removed 3 bases at V and 4 bases at J, with 9 bases between. CDR1 and CDR2 (germline): SGHKS, YYEKEE (reference sequence). This chain's CDR3 is CASSSLLADTQYF. In DNA, the CDR3 is TGTGCCAGCAGCTCCCTACTAGCAGATACGCAGTATTTT.

Here the CDR3 reads CASSPGQVQHNEQFF. CDR3 nucleotide sequence: TGTGCCAGCAGCCCAGGACAGGTCCAACACAATGAGCAGTTCTTC. V usage is TRBV11-3 and J usage is TRBJ2-1, with 7 bases that match TRBD1. Losses at the gene ends were 5 bases for V and 5 bases for J; bases not matched to a gene: 9. There are 15 residues in the CDR3. Germline V gives CDR1 SGHNT, CDR2 YENEEA.

This rearrangement joins TRBV6-2 or TRBV6-3 to TRBJ1-2; 8 bases agree with TRBD1. This CDR3 region has 16 residues. J was trimmed by 5 bases and V by 4 bases; bases with no gene match: 12. Germline lookup yields CDR1 MNHEY and CDR2 SVGEGT. CDR3 DNA sequence: TGTGCCAGCAGTTCCGCGACAACGGACAGGGTTTATGGCTACACCTTC. The encoded protein is CASSSATTDRVYGYTF.

The chain recombines TRBV7-2 with TRBJ1-1; D remains ambiguous. The CDR3 consists of 14 residues. CDR1 is SGHTA, CDR2 FQGNSA, per germline. V dropped 3 bases and J dropped 0 bases, with 8 bases sitting between them. This CDR3 reads CASSLGNLNTEAFF. The CDR3 nucleotides read TGTGCCAGCAGCTTGGGTAATCTGAACACTGAAGCTTTCTTT.

The chain couples TRBV6-1 to TRBJ1-4; possibly TRBD1 for D (5 bases). The CDR3 length is 16 residues. V was clipped by 3 bases and J by 3 bases, with 14 bases between them. From germline, CDR1 is MNHNS and CDR2 SASEGT. The CDR3 DNA is TGTGCCAGCAGTGACCTCCCCATGGGGGCTAATGAAAAACTGTTTTTT. Its translation: CASSDLPMGANEKLFF.

The table lists this clone with a count of one. This chain links TRBV25-1 with TRBJ1-1; D not certain. The CDR3 is made up of 12 amino acids. Trimming removed 8 bases from V and 8 bases from J, with 15 bases in between. CDR1 and CDR2 from the germline V gene are MGHDK and SYGVNS. The CDR3 nucleotides read TGTGCCAGCGGATCCGGGAGGTCGGAAGCTTTCTTT. Amino acid sequence: CASGSGRSEAFF.

The chain has TRBV12-5 and TRBJ2-5, with D tentatively TRBD1 (6 bases). Germline V gene data show CDR1 as LGHNT and CDR2 as FRNRAP. CDR3 size: 13 residues. V was clipped by 1 base and J by 4 bases, with 7 bases between them. The CDR3 sequence is CASGLAGVETQYF. The CDR3 DNA reads TGTGCTAGTGGTTTGGCAGGGGTAGAGACCCAGTACTTC.

The V and J genes are TRBV11-2 and TRBJ1-2, with a possible D match to TRBD1 (6 bases). The length of the CDR3 is 15 residues. The V gene lost 1 base and the J gene lost 5 bases, with 14 bases spanning the gap. The germline gives CDR1 SGHAT, CDR2 FQNNGV. The DNA of the CDR3 is TGTGCCAGCAGCTTAGGGCAGGGGAGGGCTTATGGCTACACCTTC. This gives the protein CASSLGQGRAYGYTF.

V usage is TRBV5-4 and J usage is TRBJ1-2; unclear D gene. Germline V lookup: CDR1 SGHNT, CDR2 YYREEE (reference sequence). There are 15 residues in the CDR3. V was trimmed by 3 bases and J by 1 base, leaving 13 bases between them. This CDR3 is CASSSPQPNNYGYTF. DNA for the CDR3: TGTGCCAGCAGCTCTCCCCAGCCTAATAACTATGGCTACACCTTC.

The rearrangement joins TRBV6-2 or TRBV6-3 to TRBJ1-1, with a tentative D call TRBD1 (6 bases). The CDR3 covers 14 residues. V gave up 2 bases and J gave up 3 bases, with 10 bases separating them. CDR1 and CDR2 from the germline V gene are MNHEY and SVGEGT. Written as DNA, the CDR3 is TGTGCCAGCAGTTACGGGGGCGCGGACACTGAAGCTTTCTTT. Its translation is CASSYGGADTEAFF.

The chain recombines TRBV4-3 with TRBJ2-5; D may correspond to TRBD1 or TRBD2 (7 bases each). Trimming pared 0 bases from V and 4 bases from J, leaving 12 bases between. This CDR3 is 15 amino acids long. Germline lookup yields CDR1 LGHNA and CDR2 YSLEER. The CDR3 DNA reads TGCGCCAGCAGCCAAGAAGGGGGCGGGGGAGAGACCCAGTACTTC. Its translation: CASSQEGGGGETQYF.

This clone was seen only once. The CDR3: CASKGDSQTGELFF. The CDR3 region has the DNA TGTGCCAGTAAGGGTGACAGTCAAACCGGGGAGCTGTTTTTT. The rearrangement joins TRBV19 to TRBJ2-2, with D possibly being TRBD1 (5 bases). CDR1 and CDR2 from the germline V gene are LNHDA and SQIVND (reference sequence). V lost 7 bases to trimming and J lost 5 bases, with 14 bases between them. The CDR3 contains 14 residues.

The V and J genes are TRBV6-5 and TRBJ2-1; D is undetermined. The V gene's germline CDR1 is MNHEY and CDR2 SVGAGI. The CDR3 has 15 residues. With 4 bases removed from V and 2 bases from J, the gap between germline ends came to 12 bases. CDR3 amino acids: CASSSPSVTYNEQFF. The CDR3 nucleotides are TGTGCCAGCAGTTCCCCCTCTGTAACCTACAATGAGCAGTTCTTC.

The gene calls are TRBV7-2 and TRBJ2-1, with 11 positions matching TRBD2. V was pared by 3 bases and J by 0 bases, with 4 bases of the junction left unmatched. Germline CDR1 and CDR2: SGHTA and FQGNSA. This CDR3 contains 17 residues. The CDR3 loop reads CASSLVSGGASYNEQFF. Written as DNA, the CDR3 is TGTGCCAGCAGCTTGGTTAGCGGGGGGGCCTCCTACAATGAGCAGTTCTTC.

This chain uses TRBV12-2 with TRBJ2-1. TRBV12-2 corresponds to a pseudogene. The CDR3 has 13 amino acids. CDR3 coding DNA: TGTGCAAGTCGCTTAGGGACGACTCGAGAGCAGTTCTTC. As protein: CASRLGTTREQFF.

The J gene is TRBJ2-5, the V gene TRBV11-2; TRBD2 might be the D (6 bases). CDR1 and CDR2 (germline): SGHAT, FQNNGV. V shed 4 bases and J shed 4 bases, with 19 bases lying between them. The CDR3 is 16 residues long. CDR3 nucleotides: TGTGCCAGCAGCTATGTTGGCGGGGAGAGGGGAGAGACCCAGTACTTC. This codes for CASSYVGGERGETQYF.